This TCR beta chain is from a study of shared clonotypes between healthy human individuals. Overall study results and limits: The represented genetic and exposure-history diversity was limited by the small number of donors.

The assay was carried out at the deep level. Assay: immunoSEQ multiplex PCR; the TCRdb copy retains only in-frame clones and omits some. Of some 2.3 million clones in the sample, over 85% were seen once. Trimming took 8 bases from V and 2 from J, leaving 17 bases between them. The CDR3 is 15 amino acids. Germline CDR1 MDHEN, CDR2 SYDVKM. This clone was recorded once. What it binds is unknown. The sequence was collected from a man younger than 30 in good health. Some clones in this sample may be carry-over from other donors' samples. The chain employs TRBV28 and TRBJ2-3; possible D gene TRBD2, 7 bases. The sample comprised naive CD4+ T cells from PBMCs. Subset: CD45RA+ positively selected. Here the CDR3 DNA reads TGTGCCAGCTCCCTGGGGGGGGCTGACACAGATACGCAGTATTTT. This gives the protein CASSLGGADTDTQYF.